These 8 T cell receptor beta chains were all obtained from the same sample, sequenced in a study of T cell clones after liver transplantation. Sequenced by immunoSEQ multiplex PCR; TCRdb stores in-frame clones only, minus some. Of tens of thousands of clones listed, 71% were seen once; the top ten hold roughly 15%. Sample: CD4+ T cells from blood, taken before liver transplant. The receptor set was obtained from a human donor who received a liver transplant.

A note on this clone: In the same sample, other DNA sequences code for this CDR3. The chain combines TRBV6-1 with TRBJ1-1; 7 bases agree with TRBD1. The J segment lost 3 bases and the V segment lost 6 bases, leaving 4 bases of the junction unmatched. The CDR3 contains 13 residues. Germline CDR1 and CDR2: MNHNS and SASEGT. This CDR3 is CASREQGDTEAFF. In DNA form, the CDR3 reads TGTGCCAGCAGGGAGCAGGGGGACACTGAAGCTTTCTTT.

In this sample, this clone turned up a few times. The chain carries TRBV28 and TRBJ1-3; TRBD1 matches at 8 bases. The germline V gene encodes CDR1 MDHEN and CDR2 SYDVKM. V trimming: 3 bases; J trimming: 0 bases; junction bases outside the gene matches: 1. CDR3 length equals 15 residues. The CDR3 sequence is CASSFTGGSGNTIYF. CDR3 nucleotide sequence: TGTGCCAGCAGTTTCACAGGGGGCTCTGGAAACACCATATATTTT.

This chain links TRBV30 with TRBJ2-1; D call uncertain. Trimming pared 0 bases from V and 8 bases from J, leaving 8 bases between. CDR1 is GTSNPN, CDR2 SVGIG, per germline (reference sequence). The CDR3 covers 12 residues. CDR3 in DNA: TGTGCCTGGAGTGTACAGAGATATGAGCAGTTCTTC. Translated: CAWSVQRYEQFF.

This clone appeared a single time. The genes are TRBV27 and TRBJ2-4, with TRBD1 matching over 8 bases. CDR3 size: 17 residues. V shed 2 bases, J shed 2 bases, and the junction held 8 bases outside the gene matches. Germline V gene sequence: CDR1 MNHEY, CDR2 SMNVEV (reference sequence). The CDR3 DNA reads TGTGCCAGCAGTTTAGGGGCAGGGGGCGCCTCCAAAAACATTCAGTACTTC. The encoded protein is CASSLGAGGASKNIQYF.

The rearrangement links TRBV9 to TRBJ2-2, with TRBD2 identical over 10 bases. Germline V CDR1 and CDR2: SGDLS, YYNGEE. This CDR3 contains 16 residues. Trimming took 3 bases from V and 2 from J; bases not matched to a gene: 4. For the CDR3, the DNA is TGTGCCAGCAGCGCTACTAGCGGGGCCAACACCGGGGAGCTGTTTTTT. It encodes CASSATSGANTGELFF.

The CDR3 region has the DNA TGTGCCAGCAGGGCCTGGGACAGGGGCAATCAGCCCCAGCATTTT. It yields the protein CASRAWDRGNQPQHF. The genes are TRBV2 and TRBJ1-5, with TRBD1 identical over 9 bases. The CDR3 runs 15 residues. Germline trimming cut 6 bases from V and 2 bases from J; bases unmatched to any gene: 5. CDR1 SNHLY and CDR2 FYNNEI come from the germline V gene.

This rearrangement joins TRBV6-5 to TRBJ2-7, with 9 bases lining up with TRBD1. J gave up 3 bases and V 4 bases, and 10 bases lay outside the gene matches. Germline V gene data show CDR1 as MNHEY and CDR2 as SVGAGI. The CDR3 sequence is 16 residues long. The CDR3 DNA sequence: TGTGCCAGCAGTTCCCGGCTGGGACAGGGTTACTACGAGCAGTACTTC. It translates to CASSSRLGQGYYEQYF.

The chain carries TRBV29-1 and TRBJ2-7; 8 bases align to TRBD2. J lost 5 bases, V lost 5 bases, and 11 bases had no gene match. The CDR3 contains 14 residues. Germline values: CDR1 SQVTM, CDR2 ANQGSEA. The CDR3 loop is CSVSTGGGGNEQYF. CDR3 DNA sequence: TGCAGCGTTTCGACGGGGGGGGGAGGAAACGAGCAGTACTTC.